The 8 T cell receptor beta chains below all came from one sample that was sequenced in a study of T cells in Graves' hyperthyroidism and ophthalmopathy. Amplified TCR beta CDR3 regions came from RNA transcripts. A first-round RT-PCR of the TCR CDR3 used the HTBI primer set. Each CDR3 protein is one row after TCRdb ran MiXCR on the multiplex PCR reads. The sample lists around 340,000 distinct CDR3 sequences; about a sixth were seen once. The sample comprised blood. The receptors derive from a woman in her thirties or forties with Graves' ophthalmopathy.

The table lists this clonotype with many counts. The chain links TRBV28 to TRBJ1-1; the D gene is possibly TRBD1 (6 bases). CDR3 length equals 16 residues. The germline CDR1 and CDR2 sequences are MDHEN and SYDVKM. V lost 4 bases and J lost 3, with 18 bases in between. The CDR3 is CASSSSGWGRDTEAFF. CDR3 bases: TGTGCCAGCAGTTCCTCAGGGTGGGGGCGGGACACTGAAGCTTTCTTT.

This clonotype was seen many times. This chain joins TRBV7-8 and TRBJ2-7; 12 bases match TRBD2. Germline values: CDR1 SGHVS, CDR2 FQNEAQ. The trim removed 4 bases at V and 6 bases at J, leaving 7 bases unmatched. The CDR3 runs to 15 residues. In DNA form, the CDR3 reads TGTGCCAGCAGCTCATTGACTAGCGGGAGCTCCGAGCAGTACTTC. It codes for CASSSLTSGSSEQYF.

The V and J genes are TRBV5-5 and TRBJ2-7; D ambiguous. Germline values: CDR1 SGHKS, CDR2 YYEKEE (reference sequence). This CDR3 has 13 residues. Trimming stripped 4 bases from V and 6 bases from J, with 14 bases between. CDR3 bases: TGTGCCAGCAGCCCGCTCGGGTCCGGCGAGCAGTACTTC. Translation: CASSPLGSGEQYF.

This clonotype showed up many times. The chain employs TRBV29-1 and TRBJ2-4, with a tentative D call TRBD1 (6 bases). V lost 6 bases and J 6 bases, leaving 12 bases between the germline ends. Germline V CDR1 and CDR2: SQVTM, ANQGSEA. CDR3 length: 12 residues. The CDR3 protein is CSVVQGGNIQYF. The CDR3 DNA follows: TGCAGCGTAGTACAGGGCGGAAACATTCAGTACTTC. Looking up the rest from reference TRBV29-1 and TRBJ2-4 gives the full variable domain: SAVISQKPSRDICQRGTSLTIQCQVDSQVTMMFWYRQQPGQSLTLIATANQGSEATYESGFVIDKFPISRPNLTFSTLTVSNMSPEDSSIYLCSVVQGGNIQYFGAGTRLSVL.

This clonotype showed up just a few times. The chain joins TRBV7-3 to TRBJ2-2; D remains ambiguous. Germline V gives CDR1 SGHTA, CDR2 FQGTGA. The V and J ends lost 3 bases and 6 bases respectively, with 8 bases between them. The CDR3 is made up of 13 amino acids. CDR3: CASSFGPAGELFF. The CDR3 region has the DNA TGTGCCAGCAGCTTCGGTCCGGCCGGGGAGCTGTTTTTT.

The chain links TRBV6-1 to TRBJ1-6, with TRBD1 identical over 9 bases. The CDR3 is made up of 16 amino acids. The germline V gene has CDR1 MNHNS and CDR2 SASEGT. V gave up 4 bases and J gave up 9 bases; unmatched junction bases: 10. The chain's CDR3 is CASSGPGQGTSSPLHF. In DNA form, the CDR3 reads TGTGCCAGCAGTGGGCCGGGACAGGGAACGAGTTCACCCCTCCACTTT.

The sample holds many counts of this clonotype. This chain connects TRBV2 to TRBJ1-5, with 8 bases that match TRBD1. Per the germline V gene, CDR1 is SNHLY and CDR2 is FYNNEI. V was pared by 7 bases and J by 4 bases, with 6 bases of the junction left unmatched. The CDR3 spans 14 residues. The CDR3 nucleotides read TGTGCCAGCACCACAGGGGGGAAGAATCAGCCCCAGCATTTT. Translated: CASTTGGKNQPQHF.

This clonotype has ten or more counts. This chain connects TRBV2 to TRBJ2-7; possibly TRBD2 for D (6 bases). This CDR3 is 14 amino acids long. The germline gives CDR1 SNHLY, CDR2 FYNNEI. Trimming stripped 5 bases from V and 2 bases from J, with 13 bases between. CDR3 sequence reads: CASSRASETYEQYF. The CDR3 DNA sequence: TGTGCCAGCAGTAGGGCTAGCGAGACCTACGAGCAGTACTTC.